This TCR beta chain was found in a study of T-cell reconstitution after alpha-beta-depleted transplantation in children. The study's findings and limits: Expanded graft clones, several hundred of them, were reportedly the source of alpha-beta T cells about two months after transplant. The authors attributed T-cell counts and diversity one year after transplant mostly to newly produced T cells. Recipient T cells and thymic progenitors that survived were the source of the high TCRbeta diversity seen at day 60 in some patients.

Unique molecular identifiers were incorporated during preparation of the TCRbeta library. Each CDR3 protein is one row after TCRdb ran MiXCR on the PCR reads. The sample records about 200,000 distinct CDR3 sequences, 5% to 7.5% being singletons. Many counts were recorded for this clonotype. Its matching antigen is unknown. The CDR3 runs 15 residues. CDR1 is MDHEN, CDR2 SYDVKM, per germline. V was pared by 5 bases and J by 7 bases, with 12 bases of the junction left unmatched. The TCR was taken from a girl under two years old with combined immunodeficiency, due to receive a stem cell transplant. The rearrangement joins TRBV28 to TRBJ2-7, with 9 bases matching TRBD2. The sample here was PBMCs, taken before TCRalphabeta/CD19-depleted stem cell transplant. CDR3 nucleotides: TGTGCCAGCAGTATAAGGGGACTAGCCCTCTGGGAGCAGTACTTC. The encoded protein is CASSIRGLALWEQYF.